The rows below give T cell receptor beta chains drawn from one sample of a study of T cell responses to AZD1222 COVID-19 vaccine. The repertoire was sequenced with immunoSEQ multiplex PCR; TCRdb's copy has only in-frame clones and lacks some. This table holds some 120,000 clones, 80% to 90% found once. The sequences come from peripheral blood, collected on day 0 of MenACWY control vaccination. The source is an adult in good health. Both conserved end residues are part of each CDR3. D genes are given only for firm matches. Expanded clones get a size class; other rows say once, few or many, or leave the size out.

abundance: few; j_gene: TRBJ1-2; d_gene: TRBD1; v_gene: TRBV14; CDR3aa: CASSHLRDRANYGYTF; CDR3nt: TGTGCCAGCAGCCATTTAAGGGACAGGGCTAACTATGGCTACACCTTC
abundance: NA; j_gene: TRBJ1-5; d_gene: TRBD1; v_gene: TRBV5-6; CDR3aa: CASSLRGRGSSQPQHF; CDR3nt: TGTGCCAGCAGCTTGCGAGGCAGGGGGTCGTCCCAGCCCCAGCATTTT
abundance: NA; j_gene: TRBJ1-2; d_gene: TRBD1; v_gene: TRBV13; CDR3aa: CASSLRGPGQGDGYTF; CDR3nt: TGTGCCAGCAGCCTGCGGGGGCCCGGACAGGGGGATGGCTACACCTTC
abundance: once; j_gene: TRBJ2-5; d_gene: NA; v_gene: TRBV7-6; CDR3aa: CASSSLWQETQYF; CDR3nt: TGTGCCAGCAGCTCCCTCTGGCAAGAGACCCAGTACTTC
abundance: NA; j_gene: TRBJ1-1; d_gene: NA; v_gene: TRBV11-1; CDR3aa: CASRPHGGYDYEAFF; CDR3nt: TGTGCCAGCAGGCCCCATGGGGGATACGACTATGAAGCTTTCTTT
abundance: NA; j_gene: TRBJ1-2; d_gene: TRBD1; v_gene: TRBV15; CDR3aa: CATSRVTDRITNYGYTF; CDR3nt: TGTGCCACCAGCAGAGTGACGGACAGGATCACTAACTATGGCTACACCTTC
abundance: NA; j_gene: TRBJ1-1; d_gene: TRBD1; v_gene: TRBV6-2/TRBV6-3; CDR3aa: CASSYSRPGQGALMNTEAFF; CDR3nt: TGTGCCAGCAGTTACTCTAGGCCGGGACAGGGGGCCCTAATGAACACTGAAGCTTTCTTT
abundance: NA; j_gene: TRBJ2-1; d_gene: NA; v_gene: TRBV5-1; CDR3aa: CASSSLAGDNEQFF; CDR3nt: TGCGCCAGCAGCTCCTTGGCCGGCGACAATGAGCAGTTCTTC
abundance: once; j_gene: TRBJ2-5; d_gene: NA; v_gene: TRBV7-9; CDR3aa: CASSSSTQETQYF; CDR3nt: TGTGCCAGCAGCTCCTCCACCCAAGAGACCCAGTACTTC
abundance: NA; j_gene: TRBJ1-5; d_gene: NA; v_gene: TRBV6-6; CDR3aa: CASSYTGHSNQPQHF; CDR3nt: TGTGCCAGCAGTTACACGGGTCATAGCAATCAGCCCCAGCATTTT
abundance: NA; j_gene: TRBJ1-4; d_gene: TRBD1; v_gene: TRBV6-5; CDR3aa: CASSRTGGSGKLFF; CDR3nt: TGTGCCAGCAGTAGGACAGGGGGGTCCGGGAAACTGTTTTTT
abundance: NA; j_gene: TRBJ2-3; d_gene: TRBD1; v_gene: TRBV4-1; CDR3aa: CASSLPGQSTDTQYF; CDR3nt: TGCGCCAGCAGCCTACCGGGACAGAGCACAGATACGCAGTATTTT
abundance: once; j_gene: TRBJ1-4; d_gene: NA; v_gene: TRBV18; CDR3aa: CASSPSNEKLFF; CDR3nt: TGTGCCAGCTCACCATCGAATGAAAAACTGTTTTTT
abundance: NA; j_gene: TRBJ2-7; d_gene: NA; v_gene: TRBV11-3; CDR3aa: CASSLSSGYAYEQYF; CDR3nt: TGTGCCAGCAGCTTATCATCTGGGTACGCCTACGAGCAGTACTTC
abundance: once; j_gene: TRBJ2-7; d_gene: NA; v_gene: TRBV3-1/TRBV3-2; CDR3aa: CASSQVVYEQYF; CDR3nt: TGTGCCAGCAGCCAAGTGGTCTACGAGCAGTACTTC
abundance: NA; j_gene: TRBJ1-2; d_gene: NA; v_gene: TRBV10-3; CDR3aa: CAISDMGRYYGYTF; CDR3nt: TGTGCCATCAGTGACATGGGGAGGTACTATGGCTACACCTTC
abundance: NA; j_gene: TRBJ1-2; d_gene: NA; v_gene: TRBV4-3; CDR3aa: CASSQVSGAANYGYTF; CDR3nt: TGCGCCAGCAGCCAAGTTTCGGGCGCAGCTAACTATGGCTACACCTTC
abundance: NA; j_gene: TRBJ2-3; d_gene: NA; v_gene: TRBV27; CDR3aa: CASSLRGSTDTQYF; CDR3nt: TGTGCCAGCAGTTTAAGGGGCAGCACAGATACGCAGTATTTT